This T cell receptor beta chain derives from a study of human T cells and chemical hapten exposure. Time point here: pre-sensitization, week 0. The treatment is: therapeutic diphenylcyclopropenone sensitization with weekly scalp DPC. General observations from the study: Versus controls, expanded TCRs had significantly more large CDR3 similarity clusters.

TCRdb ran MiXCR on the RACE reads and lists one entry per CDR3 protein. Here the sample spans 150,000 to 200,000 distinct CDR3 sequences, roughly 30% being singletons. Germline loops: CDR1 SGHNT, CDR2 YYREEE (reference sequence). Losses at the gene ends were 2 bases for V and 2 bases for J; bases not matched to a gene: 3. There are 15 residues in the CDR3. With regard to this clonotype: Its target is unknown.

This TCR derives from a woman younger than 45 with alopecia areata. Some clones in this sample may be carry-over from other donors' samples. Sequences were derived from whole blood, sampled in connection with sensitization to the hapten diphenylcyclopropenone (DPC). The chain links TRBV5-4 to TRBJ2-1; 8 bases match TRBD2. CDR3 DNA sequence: TGTGCCAGCAGCTTAGATAGCGGGACCTACAATGAGCAGTTCTTC. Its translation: CASSLDSGTYNEQFF.